This note documents a single TCR beta chain sequence. This sample stems from a study of control samples from healthy donors and cancer patients. The method was immunoSEQ multiplex PCR; TCRdb's version includes in-frame clones alone and lacks a portion of them. The table includes about 92,000 clones, approximately 78% detected once. The CDR3 contains 15 residues. Trimming left V 4 bases short and J 0 bases short, with 13 bases between. CDR1 is KGHSH, CDR2 LQKENI, per germline. This receptor was obtained from a woman aged 55-70 years in good health. Sequencing was done on a sample of blood. The chain links TRBV18 to TRBJ2-7; perhaps TRBD2 as D (6 bases). The chain's CDR3 is CASSRTEGASYEQYF. The CDR3 region has the DNA TGTGCCAGCTCACGGACGGAGGGAGCCTCCTACGAGCAGTACTTC.